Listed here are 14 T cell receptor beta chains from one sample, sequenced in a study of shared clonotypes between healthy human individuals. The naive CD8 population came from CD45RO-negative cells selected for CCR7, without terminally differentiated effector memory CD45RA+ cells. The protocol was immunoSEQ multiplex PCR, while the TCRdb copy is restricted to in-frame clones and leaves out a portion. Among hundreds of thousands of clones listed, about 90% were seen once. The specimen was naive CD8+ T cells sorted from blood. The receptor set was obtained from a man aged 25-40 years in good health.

CDR3 region: CASSLAGSPNTGELFF. CDR3 sequence (DNA): TGTGCCAGCAGCTTAGCGGGGTCACCGAACACCGGGGAGCTGTTTTTT. The rearrangement joins TRBV7-9 to TRBJ2-2; D is uncertain. The V gene lost 0 bases and the J gene lost 0 bases, with 8 bases spanning the gap. The CDR3 loop spans 16 amino acids. Germline loops: CDR1 SEHNR, CDR2 FQNEAQ (reference sequence).

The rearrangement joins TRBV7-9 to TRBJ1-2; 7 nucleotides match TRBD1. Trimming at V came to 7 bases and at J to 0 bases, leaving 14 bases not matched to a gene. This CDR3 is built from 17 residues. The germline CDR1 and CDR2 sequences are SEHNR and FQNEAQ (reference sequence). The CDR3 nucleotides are TGTGCCAGCACCCGTCCGGGACAGTCCAAGACTAACTATGGCTACACCTTC. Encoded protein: CASTRPGQSKTNYGYTF. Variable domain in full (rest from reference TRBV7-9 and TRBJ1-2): DTGVSQNPRHKITKRGQNVTFRCDPISEHNRLYWYRQTLGQGPEFLTYFQNEAQLEKSRLLSDRFSAERPKGSFSTLEIQRTEQGDSAMYLCASTRPGQSKTNYGYTFGSGTRLTVV.

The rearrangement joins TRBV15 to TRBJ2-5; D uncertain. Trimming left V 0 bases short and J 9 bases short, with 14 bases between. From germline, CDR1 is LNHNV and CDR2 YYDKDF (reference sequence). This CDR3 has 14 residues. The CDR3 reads CATSRDLGHWAQYF. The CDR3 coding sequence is TGTGCCACCAGCAGAGATTTAGGCCACTGGGCCCAGTACTTC.

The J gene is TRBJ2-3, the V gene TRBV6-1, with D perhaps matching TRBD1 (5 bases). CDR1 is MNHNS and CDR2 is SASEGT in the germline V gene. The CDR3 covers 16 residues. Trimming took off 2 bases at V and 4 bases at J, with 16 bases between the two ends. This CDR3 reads CASSEKAGRPADTQYF. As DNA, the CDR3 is TGTGCCAGCAGTGAAAAGGCAGGGCGGCCCGCAGATACGCAGTATTTT.

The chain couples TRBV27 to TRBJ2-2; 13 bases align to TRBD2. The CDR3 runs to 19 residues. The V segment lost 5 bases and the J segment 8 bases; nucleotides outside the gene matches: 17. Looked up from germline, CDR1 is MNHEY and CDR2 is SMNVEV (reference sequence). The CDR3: CASSTARTGTSGILGELFF. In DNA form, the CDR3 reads TGTGCCAGCAGTACGGCCCGTACCGGGACTAGCGGGATTCTAGGGGAGCTGTTTTTT.

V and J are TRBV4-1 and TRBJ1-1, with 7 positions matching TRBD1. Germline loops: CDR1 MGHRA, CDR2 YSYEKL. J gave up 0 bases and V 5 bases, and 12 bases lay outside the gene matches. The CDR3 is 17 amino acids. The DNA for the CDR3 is TGCGCCAGCAGCTTAAACACAGGGGTTCTGATGAACACTGAAGCTTTCTTT. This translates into CASSLNTGVLMNTEAFF.

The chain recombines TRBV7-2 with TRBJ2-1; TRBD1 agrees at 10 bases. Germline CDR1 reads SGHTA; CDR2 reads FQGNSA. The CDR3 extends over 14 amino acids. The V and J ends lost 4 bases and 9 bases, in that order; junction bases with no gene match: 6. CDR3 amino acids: CASSYAGQGSEQFF. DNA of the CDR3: TGTGCCAGCAGCTACGCGGGACAGGGGTCTGAGCAGTTCTTC.

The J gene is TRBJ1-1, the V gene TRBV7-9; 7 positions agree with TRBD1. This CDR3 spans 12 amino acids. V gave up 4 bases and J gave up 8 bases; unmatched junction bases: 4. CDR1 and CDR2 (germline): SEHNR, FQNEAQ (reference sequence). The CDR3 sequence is CASSYGQAEAFF. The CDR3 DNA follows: TGTGCCAGCAGCTACGGACAGGCCGAAGCTTTCTTT.

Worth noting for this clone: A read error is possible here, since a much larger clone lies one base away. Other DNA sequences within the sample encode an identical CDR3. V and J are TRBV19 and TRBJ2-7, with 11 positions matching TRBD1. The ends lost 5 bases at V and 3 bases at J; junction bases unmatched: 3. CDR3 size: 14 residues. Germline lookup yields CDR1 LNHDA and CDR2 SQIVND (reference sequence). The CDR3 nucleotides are TGTGCCAGTAGTCCCGGGACAGGGGGCTACGAGCAGTACTTC. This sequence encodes CASSPGTGGYEQYF.

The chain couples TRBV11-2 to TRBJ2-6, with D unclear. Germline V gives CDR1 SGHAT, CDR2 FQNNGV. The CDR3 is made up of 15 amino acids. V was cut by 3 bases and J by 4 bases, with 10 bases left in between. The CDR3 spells CASSFPLRGANVLTF. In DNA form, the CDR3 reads TGTGCCAGCAGCTTCCCCCTAAGGGGGGCCAACGTCCTGACTTTC.

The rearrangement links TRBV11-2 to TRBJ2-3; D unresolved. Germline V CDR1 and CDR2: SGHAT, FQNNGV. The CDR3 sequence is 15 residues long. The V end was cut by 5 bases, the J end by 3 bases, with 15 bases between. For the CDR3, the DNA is TGTGCCAGCAGCCTCGCTCCACTCGGTACAGATACGCAGTATTTT. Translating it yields CASSLAPLGTDTQYF. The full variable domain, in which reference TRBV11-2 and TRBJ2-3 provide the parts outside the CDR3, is EAGVAQSPRYKIIEKRQSVAFWCNPISGHATLYWYQQILGQGPKLLIQFQNNGVVDDSQLPKDRFSAERLKGVDSTLKIQPAKLEDSAVYLCASSLAPLGTDTQYFGPGTRLTVL.

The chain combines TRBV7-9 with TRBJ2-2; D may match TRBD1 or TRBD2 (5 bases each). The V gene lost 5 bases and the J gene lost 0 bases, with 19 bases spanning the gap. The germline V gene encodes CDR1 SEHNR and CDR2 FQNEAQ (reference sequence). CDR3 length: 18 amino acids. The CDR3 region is CASSHPPGRGTNTGELFF. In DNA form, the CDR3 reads TGTGCCAGCAGCCACCCCCCGGGAAGGGGCACGAACACCGGGGAGCTGTTTTTT.

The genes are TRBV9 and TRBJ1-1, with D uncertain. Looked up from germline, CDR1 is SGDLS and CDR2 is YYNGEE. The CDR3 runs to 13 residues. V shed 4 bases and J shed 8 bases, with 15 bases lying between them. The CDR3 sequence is CASSPDLMGEAFF. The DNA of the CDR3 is TGTGCCAGCAGCCCAGACCTCATGGGGGAAGCTTTCTTT.

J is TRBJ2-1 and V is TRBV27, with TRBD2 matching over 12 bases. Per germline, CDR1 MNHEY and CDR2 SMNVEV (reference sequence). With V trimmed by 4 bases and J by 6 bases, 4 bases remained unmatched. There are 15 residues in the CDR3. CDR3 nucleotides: TGTGCCAGCAGTTCCTCTAGCGGGAGGGCCAATGAGCAGTTCTTC. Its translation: CASSSSSGRANEQFF.